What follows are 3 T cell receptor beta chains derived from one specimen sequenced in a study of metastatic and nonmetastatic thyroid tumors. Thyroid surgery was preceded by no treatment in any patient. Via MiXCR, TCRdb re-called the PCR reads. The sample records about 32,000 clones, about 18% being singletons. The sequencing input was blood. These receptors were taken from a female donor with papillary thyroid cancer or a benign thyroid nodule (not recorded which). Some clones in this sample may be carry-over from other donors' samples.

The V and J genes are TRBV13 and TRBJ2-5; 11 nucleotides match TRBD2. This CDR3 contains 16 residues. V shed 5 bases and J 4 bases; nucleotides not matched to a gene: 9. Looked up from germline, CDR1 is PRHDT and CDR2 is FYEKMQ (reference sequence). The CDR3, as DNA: TGTGCCAGCAGCCACAAACTAGCGGGAGTTGGAGAGACCCAGTACTTC. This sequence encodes CASSHKLAGVGETQYF.

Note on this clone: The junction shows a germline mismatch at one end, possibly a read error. The CDR3 protein is CASSQFPTEDEAFF. The CDR3 coding sequence is TGTGCCAGCAGTCAATTCCCAACAGAAGATGAAGCTTTCTTC. The chain has TRBV6-1 and TRBJ1-1, with D hard to call. This CDR3 region has 14 residues. Germline lookup yields CDR1 MNHNS and CDR2 SASEGT.

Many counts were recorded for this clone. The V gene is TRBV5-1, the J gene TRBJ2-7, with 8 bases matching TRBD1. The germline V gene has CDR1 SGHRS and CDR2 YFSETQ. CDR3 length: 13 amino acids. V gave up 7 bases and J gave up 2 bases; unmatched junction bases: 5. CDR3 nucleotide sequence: TGCGCCAGCGGACAGGGCAACCCCTACGAGCAGTACTTC. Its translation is CASGQGNPYEQYF.